The following is a T cell receptor beta chain sequence with its context. These data are taken from a study of CD8+ T cells in alopecia areata. Germline CDR1 GTSNPN, CDR2 SVGIG (reference sequence). The CDR3 loop spans 15 amino acids. Trimming shortened V by 2 bases and J by 0 bases, and 11 bases separated the two germline ends. RNA extraction was followed by reverse transcription into cDNA, which acted as the sequencing template. Only in-frame clones appear in the TCRdb table, and some are missing; sequencing was by immunoSEQ multiplex PCR. The data hold some 110,000 clones, with 55% to 80% observed a single time.

The receptor was isolated from a human donor in good health. Material: CD4+ T cells sorted from blood. This chain links TRBV30 with TRBJ1-3; D is perhaps TRBD1 (6 bases). The CDR3 loop is CAWSKGVNSGNTIYF. The CDR3 nucleotides are TGTGCCTGGAGTAAGGGGGTTAACTCTGGAAACACCATATATTTT.